The sequence of this T cell receptor beta chain was determined in a study of blood T cell repertoires in COVID-19. Study context: Acute-phase and convalescent COVID-19 samples originated in the United States, Italy and Spain. The analysed material was cDNA or gDNA that came from T cells, B-cell-depleted T cells, or PBMCs.

Original handling: Reference gene primer amplification yielded estimated nucleated cell counts. Some clones are missing from TCRdb's copy, which holds only in-frame ones; the method was immunoSEQ multiplex PCR. V and J calls and clone size are copied from that table; D and trimming were computed from the DNA. The table lists under 250,000 clones, about nine tenths of them singletons. In germline, CDR1 is LNHDA, CDR2 SQIVND (reference sequence). Trimming left V 6 bases short and J 1 base short, with 19 bases between. This CDR3 region has 16 residues. The sequence came from a man aged 45-60 years with COVID-19, enrolled during active disease. V and J are TRBV19 and TRBJ2-7; a possible D gene is TRBD1 (6 bases). The specimen was peripheral blood. Here the CDR3 reads CASRPTSGHISYEQYF. The CDR3 nucleotides are TGTGCCAGTAGGCCTACATCGGGACACATATCCTACGAGCAGTACTTC.